The present entry profiles one TCR beta chain with its context. Its antigen is currently unknown. The data stem from a study of CXCR3-negative and CXCR3-positive naive CD8 T cells. Naive CD8+ T lymphocytes were specified as CD45RO-CCR7+CD27+CD95-. UMI labels and 5' RACE were used to prepare the TRB cDNA libraries. TCRdb reprocessed the 5' RACE reads; each CDR3 protein has one entry and no DNA is given. The repertoire table contains 7,500 to 8,500 distinct CDR3 sequences. Findings and limits, study-wide: More hydrophobic TRB CDR3s occurred in CXCR3-positive than in CXCR3-negative naive cells. Naive cells used TRBV-TRBJ genes in much the same way whether CXCR3-negative or CXCR3-positive; memory cells did not.

Sequencing was carried out using naive CXCR3- CD8+ T cells from blood. Regarding subset: CD45RO-CCR7+CD27+CD95- naive CD8+ T cells lacking CXCR3 (TNR3-). The receptor was derived from a human donor in good health. Some clones in this sample may be carry-over from other donors' samples.

The CDR3: CASSGGLTDEQFF. The chain couples TRBV10-2 to TRBJ2-1; TCRdb outputs TRBD2, but without DNA this stays unchecked. CDR1 is WSHSY, CDR2 SAAADI, per germline. The CDR3 is 13 residues long.